Shown below are 30 T cell receptor beta chains from a single sample sequenced in a study of naive and memory T cell subsets. An equimolar mix of two oligonucleotides served as the beta constant-region primer for TRBC1 and TRBC2. Four rounds of PCR amplified the ligated cDNA using nested alpha and beta constant-region primers plus SP2. TCRdb redid the calling of the UMI-ligation and nested PCR reads with MiXCR, one entry per CDR3 protein. The sample has about 120,000 distinct CDR3 sequences, over 30% seen once. Sequenced: central memory CD4+ T cells from blood. The receptors originated from a human donor in good health.

This clonotype showed up many times. The rearrangement uses TRBV15 and TRBJ2-1; TRBD2 agrees at 8 bases. The germline gives CDR1 LNHNV, CDR2 YYDKDF (reference sequence). With V trimmed by 0 bases and J by 9 bases, 10 bases remained unmatched. CDR3 length equals 16 residues. The CDR3 here is CATSRDVGAGAFEQFF. As DNA, the CDR3 is TGTGCCACCAGCAGAGATGTTGGAGCGGGAGCTTTTGAGCAGTTCTTC.

The V gene is TRBV11-2, the J gene TRBJ2-3, with 9 bases lining up with TRBD1. The V and J ends lost 5 bases and 4 bases, in that order; junction bases with no gene match: 7. Germline V CDR1 and CDR2: SGHAT, FQNNGV. The CDR3 contains 15 residues. In DNA, the CDR3 is TGTGCCAGCAGCCAACCGGGACAGGGCCCAGATACGCAGTATTTT. This translates into CASSQPGQGPDTQYF. The full variable domain, its missing parts supplied by reference TRBV11-2 and TRBJ2-3, is EAGVAQSPRYKIIEKRQSVAFWCNPISGHATLYWYQQILGQGPKLLIQFQNNGVVDDSQLPKDRFSAERLKGVDSTLKIQPAKLEDSAVYLCASSQPGQGPDTQYFGPGTRLTVL.

The J gene is TRBJ2-5, the V gene TRBV24-1, with 8 bases lining up with TRBD2. CDR1 and CDR2 from the germline V gene are KGHDR and SFDVKD. V shed 6 bases, J shed 13 bases, and the junction held 9 bases outside the gene matches. This CDR3 is built from 12 residues. CDR3 amino acids: CATSLGQREWYF. For the CDR3, the DNA is TGTGCCACCAGTCTTGGACAGCGGGAGTGGTACTTC.

This clonotype showed up many times. The genes are TRBV4-1 and TRBJ1-4; no reliable D call. Germline CDR1 reads MGHRA; CDR2 reads YSYEKL. The V end was cut by 6 bases, the J end by 1 base, with 9 bases between. The length of the CDR3 is 14 residues. CDR3 region: CASSYDVTNEKLFF. CDR3 nucleotide sequence: TGCGCCAGCAGTTACGACGTAACTAATGAAAAACTGTTTTTT.

V gene TRBV6-5 combines with J gene TRBJ2-7, with 8 positions matching TRBD2. This CDR3 has 16 residues. Germline V gene lookup returns CDR1 MNHEY and CDR2 SVGAGI. The junction had 6 bases not matched to a gene; V was cut back by 2 bases and J by 0 bases. CDR3 nucleotides: TGTGCCAGCAGTTACAAACTAGCGGTCAGCTCCTACGAGCAGTACTTC. Amino acids: CASSYKLAVSSYEQYF.

A single count supports this clonotype. The rearrangement links TRBV28 to TRBJ1-2; tentatively, D is TRBD1 (5 bases). Germline loops: CDR1 MDHEN, CDR2 SYDVKM. The CDR3 is made up of 13 amino acids. The V end lost 6 bases, the J end lost 4 bases, and 12 bases lay between the germline ends. The CDR3 reads CASSRDHLYGYTF. DNA of the CDR3: TGTGCCAGCAGCAGGGACCACCTCTATGGCTACACCTTC.

The sample holds a few counts of this clonotype. The DNA of the CDR3 is TGCAGTGCTAGAGATCCGTGGGGAGCATCCTACGAGCAGTACTTC. Protein sequence: CSARDPWGASYEQYF. The chain joins TRBV20-1 to TRBJ2-7, with D possibly TRBD2 on 5 matching bases. V shed 0 bases and J shed 1 base, with 13 bases lying between them. The CDR3 is 15 residues long. Germline CDR1 and CDR2: DFQATT and SNEGSKA (reference sequence).

This clonotype was found a few times. At one of its ends the junction is not consistent with the germline gene, which may arise from a read error. The chain recombines TRBV7-8 with TRBJ2-3; D remains ambiguous. The CDR3 loop spans 12 amino acids. The germline CDR1 and CDR2 sequences are SGHVS and FQNEAQ. The CDR3 DNA reads TGTGCCAGCAGCTTAACGTCATCTCGCTGGGATTTT. It translates to CASSLTSSRWDF.

A few counts support this clonotype. The gene calls are TRBV20-1 and TRBJ2-1; D call uncertain. CDR1 is DFQATT and CDR2 is SNEGSKA in the germline V gene (reference sequence). V lost 6 bases and J lost 3, with 12 bases in between. The CDR3 covers 13 residues. The DNA of the CDR3 is TGCAGTGCCGCGGCCACTAACTACAATGAGCAGTTCTTC. Translation: CSAAATNYNEQFF.

CDR3 DNA sequence: TGTGCCAGCGGGACAGGGGGCATCTTGGGCGGAGATACGCAGTATTTT. Its translation is CASGTGGILGGDTQYF. This chain uses TRBV28 with TRBJ2-3, with TRBD1 matching over 12 bases. J gave up 5 bases and V 8 bases, and 11 bases lay outside the gene matches. The CDR3 has 16 amino acids. Germline V gene sequence: CDR1 MDHEN, CDR2 SYDVKM.

This chain connects TRBV12-3 or TRBV12-4 to TRBJ2-7; D is ambiguous. V lost 3 bases, J lost 0 bases, and 6 bases lay in between. The CDR3 runs 13 residues. This CDR3 reads CASSLVGSYEQYF. The CDR3 DNA is TGTGCCAGCAGTTTGGTGGGCTCCTACGAGCAGTACTTC.

This rearrangement joins TRBV12-3 or TRBV12-4 to TRBJ1-1; D is ambiguous. The V end was cut by 5 bases, the J end by 5 bases, with 18 bases between. CDR3 length: 15 residues. The CDR3 region has the DNA TGTGCCAGCAGTCCAGACACGGGCCGACGAACTGAAGCTTTCTTT. This codes for CASSPDTGRRTEAFF.

The V gene is TRBV14, the J gene TRBJ2-1; no definite D call. This CDR3 has 14 amino acids. V was trimmed by 4 bases and J by 2 bases, leaving 9 bases between them. The germline V gene has CDR1 SGHDN and CDR2 FVKESK. CDR3 nucleotide sequence: TGTGCCAGCAGCCGGGCAGGAACCTACAATGAGCAGTTCTTC. Translating gives CASSRAGTYNEQFF.

This clonotype was detected once. V is TRBV27 and J is TRBJ2-5; D gene ambiguous. In germline, CDR1 is MNHEY, CDR2 SMNVEV (reference sequence). This CDR3 spans 13 amino acids. Trimming cost V 8 bases and J 5 bases, with 15 bases left between them. CDR3 nucleotides: TGTGCCAGCCGAAGGACCTGGCGGGAGACCCAGTACTTC. This sequence encodes CASRRTWRETQYF.

The chain has TRBV9 and TRBJ1-2; maybe TRBD1 (5 bases). V was clipped by 6 bases and J by 6 bases, with 18 bases between them. This CDR3 region has 14 residues. Germline V CDR1 and CDR2: SGDLS, YYNGEE. CDR3 bases: TGTGCCAGCACCATAGACGGGGGATTCGATGGCTACACCTTC. Translation: CASTIDGGFDGYTF.

The V and J genes are TRBV29-1 and TRBJ2-2, with D maybe TRBD2 (5 bases). Germline V gene data show CDR1 as SQVTM and CDR2 as ANQGSEA. With 3 bases removed from V and 3 bases from J, the gap between germline ends came to 14 bases. CDR3 length equals 15 residues. The CDR3, as DNA: TGCAGCGTTGAGAGGAGAGGGAAGTACACCGGGGAGCTGTTTTTT. Its protein product is CSVERRGKYTGELFF.

This clonotype has just one count. This chain connects TRBV2 to TRBJ1-5; the D gene is possibly TRBD1 (6 bases). V shed 6 bases and J shed 1 base, with 7 bases lying between them. The CDR3 spans 13 residues. Per germline, CDR1 SNHLY and CDR2 FYNNEI. CDR3 sequence (DNA): TGTGCCAGCAGCGGACAGAGCAATCAGCCCCAGCATTTT. Amino acids: CASSGQSNQPQHF.

The CDR3 DNA sequence: TGTGCCAGCACGGGGACAGGGTACACCGGGGAGCTGTTTTTT. Residues: CASTGTGYTGELFF. This chain links TRBV14 with TRBJ2-2, with TRBD1 matching over 9 bases. Germline CDR1 is SGHDN and CDR2 is FVKESK. The V segment lost 7 bases and the J segment 3 bases; nucleotides outside the gene matches: 3. The CDR3 is 14 amino acids. Full variable domain (remainder filled in from reference TRBV14 and TRBJ2-2): EAGVTQFPSHSVIEKGQTVTLRCDPISGHDNLYWYRRVMGKEIKFLLHFVKESKQDESGMPNNRFLAERTGGTYSTLKVQPAELEDSGVYFCASTGTGYTGELFFGEGSRLTVL.

The chain links TRBV10-2 to TRBJ2-1; no clear D. The CDR3 has 14 residues. The germline V gene encodes CDR1 WSHSY and CDR2 SAAADI. Between the trimmed V and J ends, which lost 6 bases and 0 bases, there was a span of 9 bases. The CDR3 nucleotides read TGCGCCAGCAGGAGCGAGACCTCCTACAATGAGCAGTTCTTC. It is translated as CASRSETSYNEQFF.

This sequence joins TRBV5-4 and TRBJ2-5, with no clear D. The CDR3 runs 14 residues. Germline CDR1 SGHNT, CDR2 YYREEE (reference sequence). V gave up 0 bases and J gave up 5 bases, with 11 bases separating them. The CDR3 DNA reads as TGTGCCAGCAGCTTGGGCCTTCCCCCGGAGACCCAGTACTTC. Translation: CASSLGLPPETQYF. The variable domain in full, with the rest retrieved from reference TRBV5-4 and TRBJ2-5, is ETGVTQSPTHLIKTRGQQVTLRCSSQSGHNTVSWYQQALGQGPQFIFQYYREEENGRGNFPPRFSGLQFPNYSSELNVNALELDDSALYLCASSLGLPPETQYFGPGTRLLVL.

This clonotype was seen just once. The CDR3 region has the DNA TGCGCCAGCAGCTCCGGGCTACGTGAGGCCAAAAACATTCAGTACTTC. Its protein is CASSSGLREAKNIQYF. The genes are TRBV5-1 and TRBJ2-4; D not resolved. Germline values: CDR1 SGHRS, CDR2 YFSETQ. V was shortened by 3 bases and J by 1 base, with 14 bases between the two germline ends. This CDR3 contains 16 residues.

The chain is built from TRBV6-6 and TRBJ2-2; perhaps TRBD2 as D (6 bases). CDR3 length: 13 residues. Germline values: CDR1 MNHNY, CDR2 SVGAGI (reference sequence). V shed 4 bases and J shed 6 bases, with 9 bases lying between them. CDR3 in DNA: TGTGCCAGCAGTTCCGAGCGGGCCGGGGAGCTGTTTTTT. The encoded protein is CASSSERAGELFF.

A remark on this clonotype: A read error is possible here, since a much larger clone lies one base away. The V call is TRBV20-1, the J call TRBJ2-1, with 10 bases aligning to TRBD1. Trimming removed 5 bases from V and 5 bases from J; junction bases left unmatched: 9. Germline V gene lookup returns CDR1 DFQATT and CDR2 SNEGSKA (reference sequence). This CDR3 contains 15 residues. The CDR3, as DNA: TGCAGTGCTGATCCACCGGGACAGGGGAACAATGAGCAGTTCTTC. Residues: CSADPPGQGNNEQFF.

The count of this clonotype is one. The rearrangement links TRBV5-1 to TRBJ2-1, with 14 bases lining up with TRBD2. J was trimmed by 0 bases and V by 1 base; bases with no gene match: 6. Germline CDR1 SGHRS, CDR2 YFSETQ. The CDR3 has 19 residues. CDR3 bases: TGCGCCAGCAGCTTGTATTCGACTAGCGGGAGGGCCTCCTACAATGAGCAGTTCTTC. Protein: CASSLYSTSGRASYNEQFF.

V is TRBV18 and J is TRBJ2-1; 8 bases agree with TRBD2. Germline CDR1 reads KGHSH; CDR2 reads LQKENI. V lost 8 bases, J lost 3 bases, and 9 bases stayed unmatched. The CDR3 extends over 15 amino acids. The CDR3 bases are TGTGCCAGCAAGACGGGGACTAGTGGCTACAATGAGCAGTTCTTC. The encoded protein is CASKTGTSGYNEQFF.

A few counts support this clonotype. The chain has TRBV27 and TRBJ2-7; 11 bases match TRBD2. CDR1 MNHEY and CDR2 SMNVEV come from the germline V gene (reference sequence). This CDR3 region has 18 residues. V was pared by 2 bases and J by 2 bases, with 11 bases of the junction left unmatched. CDR3 sequence reads: CASSLHRAGTSGTYEQYF. The DNA of the CDR3 is TGTGCCAGCAGTTTACACCGCGCGGGGACTAGCGGTACCTACGAGCAGTACTTC.

The chain is built from TRBV20-1 and TRBJ2-2; unclear D gene. The germline gives CDR1 DFQATT, CDR2 SNEGSKA (reference sequence). The CDR3 has 14 residues. V was cut by 6 bases and J by 0 bases, with 11 bases left in between. The CDR3 sequence: CSAPITANTGELFF. The CDR3 DNA sequence: TGCAGTGCCCCTATCACAGCGAACACCGGGGAGCTGTTTTTT.

V gene TRBV19 combines with J gene TRBJ2-7; D might be TRBD2 (6 bases). Germline CDR1 reads LNHDA; CDR2 reads SQIVND (reference sequence). Trimming left V 0 bases short and J 3 bases short, with 12 bases between. The CDR3 has 15 amino acids. The CDR3 DNA follows: TGTGCCAGTAGTATAGATGGGAGGCCCGGCTACGAGCAGTACTTC. Translating gives CASSIDGRPGYEQYF.

The chain couples TRBV29-1 to TRBJ2-5; unclear D gene. The CDR3 totals 16 residues. The germline gives CDR1 SQVTM, CDR2 ANQGSEA. V lost 5 bases, J lost 1 base, and 20 bases lay in between. CDR3 DNA: TGCAGCGTTATTACGCTGGCCGAAAAGTTCCAAGAGACCCAGTACTTC. Its translation: CSVITLAEKFQETQYF.

This clonotype occurred a few times. The chain links TRBV28 to TRBJ1-1, with D unresolved. The V gene lost 5 bases and the J gene lost 8 bases, with 18 bases spanning the gap. In germline, CDR1 is MDHEN, CDR2 SYDVKM. CDR3 length: 14 amino acids. The CDR3 DNA is TGTGCCAGCAGTCTCCCGGTCCGGTCCAACGAAGCTTTCTTT. This gives the protein CASSLPVRSNEAFF.